One and the same sample provided the 18 T cell receptor beta chains below, sequenced in a study of early T cells in non-severe SARS-CoV-2 infection. TCRdb fed the 5' RACE reads into MiXCR, producing one record per CDR3 protein. This sample has some 81,000 distinct CDR3 sequences; over 8.5% occur once, and the top ten carry 4.5% to 5%. The source material was whole blood. The receptors here all came from an adult who was a healthcare worker with PCR-confirmed SARS-CoV-2 infection or an uninfected control (not recorded which).

This clonotype was observed at least ten times. J is TRBJ2-3 and V is TRBV5-6; no clear D gene. This CDR3 is built from 13 residues. The ends were cut back, 2 bases at V and 2 bases at J, with 6 bases in the middle. Germline values: CDR1 SGHDT, CDR2 YYEEEE. The chain's CDR3 is CASSLPPTDTQYF. The DNA for the CDR3 is TGTGCCAGCAGCTTACCCCCCACAGATACGCAGTATTTT.

The sample holds a few counts of this clonotype. An end of the junction does not agree with germline; a read error may underlie this. The chain employs TRBV28 and TRBJ1-3; D gene uncertain. Per the germline V gene, CDR1 is MDHEN and CDR2 is SYDVKM. The CDR3 contains 9 residues. The chain's CDR3 is CASSPARPF. In DNA form, the CDR3 reads TGTGCCAGCAGCCCCGCCCGCCCTTTT.

This clonotype was counted a few times. V gene TRBV12-3 or TRBV12-4 combines with J gene TRBJ2-1; 7 nucleotides line up with TRBD2. After removal of 5 bases from V and 1 base from J, the junction contained 5 bases not matched to a gene. CDR3 length: 15 amino acids. As DNA, the CDR3 is TGTGCCAGCAGTCGGATAGCGGGTTCCTACAATGAGCAGTTCTTC. Translating gives CASSRIAGSYNEQFF.

This clonotype occurred many times. The junction departs from germline at one end; a sequencing error may be responsible. J is TRBJ2-5 and V is TRBV4-1; TRBD2 aligns across 8 bases. The CDR3 covers 15 residues. In germline, CDR1 is MGHRA, CDR2 YSYEKL. The CDR3 reads CASSQDGLAGETQYF. The CDR3 region has the DNA TGTGCCAGCAGCCAAGATGGGCTAGCGGGAGAGACCCAGTACTTC.

This clonotype was seen more than once but under ten times. The chain carries TRBV4-1 and TRBJ2-4; 8 bases fit TRBD1. The junction had 14 bases not matched to a gene; V was cut back by 1 base and J by 3 bases. The germline V gene encodes CDR1 MGHRA and CDR2 YSYEKL. This CDR3 is built from 19 residues. The CDR3 loop reads CASSQAPFMDRVVKNIQYF. The CDR3, as DNA: TGCGCCAGCAGCCAAGCCCCCTTTATGGACAGGGTTGTCAAAAACATTCAGTACTTC.

This clonotype was counted ten times or more. This chain uses TRBV28 with TRBJ1-2; D perhaps matches TRBD1 (5 bases). The CDR3 length is 15 residues. Germline CDR1 is MDHEN and CDR2 is SYDVKM. V shed 2 bases and J shed 2 bases, with 12 bases lying between them. The CDR3, as DNA: TGTGCCAGCAGTTTAATCGGGGCAGGGAACTATGGCTACACCTTC. Protein sequence: CASSLIGAGNYGYTF.

This clonotype came up many times. The chain joins TRBV7-3 to TRBJ2-2; 7 nucleotides align to TRBD1. The V gene end was trimmed by 4 bases and the J gene end by 4 bases; junction bases not matched to a gene: 6. The germline V gene encodes CDR1 SGHTA and CDR2 FQGTGA. The CDR3 sequence is 15 residues long. The CDR3 nucleotides read TGTGCCAGCAGCTCTAAGACAGGGACCACCGGGGAGCTGTTTTTT. Translated, it gives CASSSKTGTTGELFF.

This clonotype turned up a few times. The V and J genes are TRBV7-2 and TRBJ2-3; D gene ambiguous. The V gene's germline CDR1 is SGHTA and CDR2 FQGNSA. The V end was cut by 3 bases, the J end by 2 bases, with 6 bases between. The CDR3 runs 13 residues. The CDR3 sequence is CASSLSVTDTQYF. The CDR3 region has the DNA TGTGCCAGCAGCTTGTCGGTCACAGATACGCAGTATTTT.

The sample holds many counts of this clonotype. The chain joins TRBV30 to TRBJ2-1; D call uncertain. The germline V and J ends were trimmed by 6 bases and 9 bases, with 15 bases remaining between them. Germline loops: CDR1 GTSNPN, CDR2 SVGIG (reference sequence). The CDR3 runs 12 residues. The CDR3 coding sequence is TGTGCCTGTCAACGGGTGGACGGTGAGCAGTTCTTC. It translates to CACQRVDGEQFF.

This clonotype was picked up a small number of times. The chain joins TRBV12-3 or TRBV12-4 to TRBJ2-7; D gene ambiguous. This CDR3 is 13 amino acids long. V lost 4 bases and J 6 bases, leaving 13 bases between the germline ends. The CDR3 protein is CASSYKPPSEQYF. CDR3 nucleotides: TGTGCCAGCAGTTATAAACCTCCCAGCGAGCAGTACTTC.

This clonotype was found many times. The chain uses TRBV10-2 and TRBJ2-7; 11 bases are a match to TRBD2. CDR1 is WSHSY and CDR2 is SAAADI in the germline V gene. The CDR3 extends over 14 amino acids. After removal of 6 bases from V and 6 bases from J, the junction contained 7 bases not matched to a gene. The CDR3 DNA follows: TGCGCCAGCAGGATAGCGGGAGGGCCTTCCGAGCAGTACTTC. Translating it yields CASRIAGGPSEQYF.

This clonotype was seen a handful of times. The CDR3 DNA reads TGCAGTGCTAGTACGGAAATTGAGCAGTTCTTC. Encoded protein: CSASTEIEQFF. The chain employs TRBV20-1 and TRBJ2-1; D is uncertain. Germline V gene sequence: CDR1 DFQATT, CDR2 SNEGSKA (reference sequence). The CDR3 has 11 amino acids. V lost 3 bases, J lost 9 bases, and 9 bases lay in between.

This clonotype came up a few times. The chain recombines TRBV6-2 or TRBV6-3 with TRBJ2-5; either TRBD1 or TRBD2 may fit D (5 bases each). The germline CDR1 and CDR2 sequences are MNHEY and SVGEGT. The CDR3 sequence is 14 residues long. Trimming pared 0 bases from V and 7 bases from J, leaving 12 bases between. The CDR3 sequence: CASSYSALGVTQYF. As DNA, the CDR3 is TGTGCCAGCAGTTACTCGGCCTTGGGGGTGACCCAGTACTTC.

This clonotype was seen only a few times. At one boundary the junction diverges from the germline segment, which might be a read error. V usage is TRBV4-1 and J usage is TRBJ2-3, with 9 bases lining up with TRBD1. The CDR3 is made up of 17 amino acids. The germline CDR1 and CDR2 sequences are MGHRA and YSYEKL. CDR3 nucleotide sequence: TGCGCCAGCACCCAACTTTCCCCGACAGGGGGAACAGATACGCAGTATTTT. This codes for CASTQLSPTGGTDTQYF.

Many counts were recorded for this clonotype. The rearrangement links TRBV11-2 to TRBJ2-5; the D is unclear. V lost 5 bases and J 1 base, leaving 5 bases between the germline ends. CDR1 and CDR2 (germline): SGHAT, FQNNGV. The CDR3 loop spans 12 amino acids. The CDR3 protein is CASSPSQETQYF. The CDR3, as DNA: TGTGCCAGCAGCCCGTCCCAAGAGACCCAGTACTTC.

This clonotype was counted at least ten times. The rearrangement joins TRBV11-2 to TRBJ1-1; D gene uncertain. Per the germline V gene, CDR1 is SGHAT and CDR2 is FQNNGV. Trimming shortened V by 1 base and J by 5 bases, and 14 bases separated the two germline ends. The CDR3 spans 15 residues. CDR3 in amino acids: CASSLVGLMGTEAFF. DNA of the CDR3: TGTGCCAGCAGCTTAGTGGGGTTGATGGGAACTGAAGCTTTCTTT.

This chain uses TRBV20-1 with TRBJ2-7, with a weak D call TRBD1 (6 bases). V lost 6 bases, J lost 7 bases, and 16 bases lay in between. This CDR3 spans 12 amino acids. Looked up from germline, CDR1 is DFQATT and CDR2 is SNEGSKA (reference sequence). CDR3 bases: TGCAGTGCCCGGACAGACTCTGAAGAGCAGTACTTC. It codes for CSARTDSEEQYF.

The sample holds many counts of this clonotype. The chain links TRBV3-1 to TRBJ1-6; D remains unclear. Germline V gives CDR1 LGHDT, CDR2 YNNKEL (reference sequence). Trimming shortened V by 11 bases and J by 7 bases, and 15 bases separated the two germline ends. CDR3 size: 13 residues. DNA of the CDR3: TGTGCCTCCCGGCGGCACGAAAATTCACCCCTCCACTTT. Amino acids: CASRRHENSPLHF.